The next 31 T cell receptor beta chains were all read from a single sample in a study of cytomegalovirus exposure and HLA in healthy donors. The PCR ran on 60 Vbeta and 13 Jbeta primers. Clones were sequenced by immunoSEQ multiplex PCR, and TCRdb holds only the in-frame ones, with some missing. This sample yields some 200,000 clones, of which about four fifths are seen a single time; more than 1.5% belongs to the top ten. The sample comprised PBMCs. The receptors come from a girl aged 5 to 17 in good health and CMV-seropositive.

The chain combines TRBV9 with TRBJ2-3; 10 positions agree with TRBD2. Germline-derived CDR1 and CDR2 are SGDLS and YYNGEE. This CDR3 has 16 residues. V lost 0 bases and J lost 3; bases outside the gene matches: 4. The CDR3 DNA follows: TGTGCCAGCAGCGTAGTTCGGACTAGCGGAACAGATACGCAGTATTTT. The encoded protein is CASSVVRTSGTDTQYF.

CDR3: CASSVATSGTYNEQFF. The CDR3 nucleotides read TGTGCCAGCAGCGTAGCGACTAGCGGGACCTACAATGAGCAGTTCTTC. The rearrangement joins TRBV9 to TRBJ2-1; 11 nucleotides match TRBD2. The germline gives CDR1 SGDLS, CDR2 YYNGEE. V lost 0 bases and J lost 2; bases outside the gene matches: 1. This CDR3 has 16 amino acids.

CDR3 bases: TGTGCCAGCAGCGTAGAAGGGGAGGGTAACTATGGCTACACCTTC. It codes for CASSVEGEGNYGYTF. The chain uses TRBV9 and TRBJ1-2, with D perhaps TRBD1 (5 bases). V dropped 0 bases and J dropped 1 base, with 10 bases sitting between them. This CDR3 is 15 amino acids long. Germline assignment: CDR1 SGDLS and CDR2 YYNGEE.

The chain recombines TRBV12-5 with TRBJ1-2, with a possible D match to TRBD1 (6 bases). This CDR3 is 13 amino acids long. Germline V gene lookup returns CDR1 LGHNT and CDR2 FRNRAP. V was pared by 6 bases and J by 4 bases, with 12 bases between. The CDR3 here is CASGQGLGYGYTF. The CDR3 region has the DNA TGTGCTAGTGGACAGGGTTTGGGCTATGGCTACACCTTC.

V is TRBV7-2 and J is TRBJ1-2, with 10 bases identical to TRBD1. The CDR3 totals 15 residues. J gave up 4 bases and V 5 bases, and 7 bases lay outside the gene matches. Germline V gives CDR1 SGHTA, CDR2 FQGNSA. In DNA form, the CDR3 reads TGTGCCAGCAGCCTGGGGACAGGGGCTAGCTATGGCTACACCTTC. Translation: CASSLGTGASYGYTF.

V is TRBV5-4 and J is TRBJ1-1; D not certain. Trimming took off 4 bases at V and 4 bases at J, with 20 bases between the two ends. This CDR3 comprises 16 residues. The germline gives CDR1 SGHNT, CDR2 YYREEE (reference sequence). The CDR3 region has the DNA TGTGCCAGCAGCAAGAAGACGGGTCCCCGGAGCACTGAAGCTTTCTTT. Encoded protein: CASSKKTGPRSTEAFF.

The chain uses TRBV10-3 and TRBJ2-5; 11 bases fit TRBD2. CDR1 and CDR2 from the germline V gene are ENHRY and SYGVKD. J was trimmed by 4 bases and V by 4 bases; bases with no gene match: 5. This CDR3 region has 15 residues. CDR3 sequence (DNA): TGTGCCATCAGTGGTAGCGGGGGGGCCCGAGAGACCCAGTACTTC. Residues: CAISGSGGARETQYF.

This clone was seen a single time. The chain has TRBV11-2 and TRBJ2-2, with 7 bases matching TRBD1. The CDR3 is 14 residues long. In germline, CDR1 is SGHAT, CDR2 FQNNGV. Trimming removed 4 bases from V and 10 bases from J; junction bases left unmatched: 9. CDR3 nucleotides: TGTGCCAGCAGCTCCGGAACAGGGGTGGCGGAGCTGTTTTTT. Its translation is CASSSGTGVAELFF.

The V gene is TRBV7-9, the J gene TRBJ1-1, with D uncertain. V was cut by 0 bases and J by 3 bases, with 8 bases left in between. The CDR3 consists of 14 residues. Germline lookup yields CDR1 SEHNR and CDR2 FQNEAQ (reference sequence). CDR3 nucleotide sequence: TGTGCCAGCAGCTTAGCGGAGGGTTACACTGAAGCTTTCTTT. As protein: CASSLAEGYTEAFF.

The chain carries TRBV4-1 and TRBJ1-3; the match to TRBD1 covers 8 bases. CDR1 and CDR2 (germline): MGHRA, YSYEKL. The CDR3 is 18 residues long. Trimming at V came to 0 bases and at J to 2 bases, leaving 9 bases not matched to a gene. The chain's CDR3 is CASSQDGDRPTTGNTIYF. CDR3 bases: TGCGCCAGCAGCCAAGACGGGGACAGGCCAACAACTGGAAACACCATATATTTT.

The CDR3 sequence: CASSLDLGPKNIQYF. In DNA form, the CDR3 reads TGTGCCAGCAGCTTGGATTTGGGGCCCAAAAACATTCAGTACTTC. The J gene is TRBJ2-4, the V gene TRBV5-4, with D maybe TRBD1 (5 bases). Between the trimmed V and J ends, which lost 0 bases and 2 bases, there was a span of 9 bases. Germline CDR1 and CDR2: SGHNT and YYREEE (reference sequence). There are 15 residues in the CDR3. The full variable domain, rest sourced from reference TRBV5-4 and TRBJ2-4, is ETGVTQSPTHLIKTRGQQVTLRCSSQSGHNTVSWYQQALGQGPQFIFQYYREEENGRGNFPPRFSGLQFPNYSSELNVNALELDDSALYLCASSLDLGPKNIQYFGAGTRLSVL.

The V call is TRBV4-3, the J call TRBJ2-3, with 7 bases lining up with TRBD1. Germline-derived CDR1 and CDR2 are LGHNA and YSLEER. This CDR3 is built from 17 residues. Losses at the gene ends were 0 bases for V and 5 bases for J; bases not matched to a gene: 11. The CDR3 loop is CASSQDILRGGRDTQYF. For the CDR3, the DNA is TGCGCCAGCAGCCAAGATATTTTAAGAGGGGGCAGAGATACGCAGTATTTT.

Turning to this clone: Other nucleotide sequences from this sample produce the same CDR3. J is TRBJ1-1 and V is TRBV11-2; D gene uncertain. The CDR3 loop spans 12 amino acids. From germline, CDR1 is SGHAT and CDR2 FQNNGV. V dropped 0 bases and J dropped 5 bases, with 4 bases sitting between them. The CDR3 here is CASSLDRTEAFF. Here the CDR3 DNA reads TGTGCCAGCAGCTTAGACCGGACTGAAGCTTTCTTT.

The rearrangement uses TRBV29-1 and TRBJ1-1; D gene uncertain. Trimming removed 7 bases from V and 7 bases from J, with 10 bases in between. From germline, CDR1 is SQVTM and CDR2 ANQGSEA. CDR3 length: 10 residues. The CDR3: CSAVGVEAFF. CDR3 sequence (DNA): TGCAGCGCCGTAGGAGTTGAAGCTTTCTTT.

The CDR3 region is CASSLGQDGYTF. The CDR3 nucleotides are TGTGCCAGCAGCTTGGGCCAGGATGGCTACACCTTC. The J gene is TRBJ1-2, the V gene TRBV5-6; unclear D gene. The CDR3 extends over 12 amino acids. Germline V gives CDR1 SGHDT, CDR2 YYEEEE. Trimming removed 0 bases at V and 6 bases at J, with 6 bases between.

The chain uses TRBV18 and TRBJ1-4; 7 nucleotides line up with TRBD1. CDR1 and CDR2 from the germline V gene are KGHSH and LQKENI. V trimming: 4 bases; J trimming: 7 bases; junction bases outside the gene matches: 12. The CDR3 contains 16 residues. CDR3 protein: CASSREPRGEGEKLFF. The CDR3 DNA sequence: TGTGCCAGCTCACGCGAGCCCAGGGGGGAAGGTGAAAAACTGTTTTTT.

This clone has a single count. The chain carries TRBV5-1 and TRBJ1-1; D gene unclear. The CDR3 runs 14 residues. Trimming took 0 bases from V and 1 from J, leaving 7 bases between them. Germline-derived CDR1 and CDR2 are SGHRS and YFSETQ. Here the CDR3 reads CASSLERPNTEAFF. The CDR3 coding sequence is TGCGCCAGCAGCTTGGAGCGTCCGAACACTGAAGCTTTCTTT. The full variable domain, completed using reference TRBV5-1 and TRBJ1-1, is KAGVTQTPRYLIKTRGQQVTLSCSPISGHRSVSWYQQTPGQGLQFLFEYFSETQRNKGNFPGRFSGRQFSNSRSEMNVSTLELGDSALYLCASSLERPNTEAFFGQGTRLTVV.

The genes are TRBV27 and TRBJ2-5; TRBD1 might be the D (5 bases). This CDR3 is 14 amino acids long. V was trimmed by 4 bases and J by 5 bases, leaving 14 bases between them. In germline, CDR1 is MNHEY, CDR2 SMNVEV (reference sequence). CDR3 sequence: CASSSPIPGETQYF. CDR3 nucleotides: TGTGCCAGCAGTTCCCCCATACCAGGGGAGACCCAGTACTTC.

The chain links TRBV7-9 to TRBJ2-7, with 12 bases aligning to TRBD2. J gave up 4 bases and V 5 bases, and 3 bases lay outside the gene matches. In germline, CDR1 is SEHNR, CDR2 FQNEAQ (reference sequence). CDR3 length: 14 amino acids. CDR3 in DNA: TGTGCCAGCAGCCCCGGGACTAGCGGGTACGAGCAGTACTTC. It translates to CASSPGTSGYEQYF.

The chain recombines TRBV9 with TRBJ1-2; D is unclear. The V gene's germline CDR1 is SGDLS and CDR2 YYNGEE. This CDR3 spans 14 amino acids. The V and J ends lost 0 bases and 4 bases respectively, with 10 bases between them. CDR3 nucleotide sequence: TGTGCCAGCAGCGTAGAGCCGGGTAGCTATGGCTACACCTTC. Protein product: CASSVEPGSYGYTF. Variable domain in full (rest from reference TRBV9 and TRBJ1-2): DSGVTQTPKHLITATGQRVTLRCSPRSGDLSVYWYQQSLDQGLQFLIQYYNGEERAKGNILERFSAQQFPDLHSELNLSSLELGDSALYFCASSVEPGSYGYTFGSGTRLTVV.

The rearrangement uses TRBV4-3 and TRBJ2-3, with a tentative D call TRBD2 (5 bases). The CDR3 extends over 12 amino acids. V lost 4 bases and J lost 6, with 8 bases in between. CDR1 and CDR2 from the germline V gene are LGHNA and YSLEER. The CDR3 DNA sequence: TGCGCCAGCAGCCCCCCGGGGGATACGCAGTATTTT. Its translation is CASSPPGDTQYF.

The chain has TRBV6-6 and TRBJ1-2; 7 bases line up with TRBD1. The CDR3 is made up of 14 amino acids. Unmatched junction bases numbered 2, after V lost 0 bases and J lost 4 bases. Per the germline V gene, CDR1 is MNHNY and CDR2 is SVGAGI (reference sequence). This CDR3 reads CASSYSTGLYGYTF. The DNA of the CDR3 is TGTGCCAGCAGTTACTCGACAGGGCTCTATGGCTACACCTTC.

The gene calls are TRBV6-6 and TRBJ2-7, with D possibly TRBD2 on 5 matching bases. V lost 6 bases to trimming and J lost 0 bases, with 12 bases between them. CDR1 is MNHNY and CDR2 is SVGAGI in the germline V gene (reference sequence). This CDR3 is 14 amino acids long. CDR3 DNA: TGTGCCAGCAGGGGAGACGAAAGCTCCTACGAGCAGTACTTC. This gives the protein CASRGDESSYEQYF.

Only one count was recorded for this clone. V usage is TRBV9 and J usage is TRBJ1-5; D may be TRBD1 (6 bases). V lost 1 base and J lost 5, with 13 bases in between. The CDR3 is made up of 15 amino acids. Per the germline V gene, CDR1 is SGDLS and CDR2 is YYNGEE. CDR3 in DNA: TGTGCCAGCAGCGTAAGTTGGTCAGGGGATCAGCCCCAGCATTTT. This sequence encodes CASSVSWSGDQPQHF.

The chain uses TRBV9 and TRBJ1-3; D is possibly TRBD1 (5 bases). Trimming shortened V by 4 bases and J by 0 bases, and 11 bases separated the two germline ends. There are 15 residues in the CDR3. Germline CDR1 and CDR2: SGDLS and YYNGEE. CDR3 DNA: TGTGCCAGCAGCCATGACAGCTACTCTGGAAACACCATATATTTT. It is translated as CASSHDSYSGNTIYF.

The J gene is TRBJ1-4, the V gene TRBV5-5; D might be TRBD1 (6 bases). The length of the CDR3 is 16 residues. CDR1 and CDR2 (germline): SGHKS, YYEKEE (reference sequence). Trimming cost V 4 bases and J 8 bases, with 21 bases left between them. The CDR3 sequence: CASSTGHGGHEEKLFF. The CDR3, as DNA: TGTGCCAGCAGCACCGGACACGGGGGGCATGAAGAAAAACTGTTTTTT.

The V call is TRBV19, the J call TRBJ1-1, with a weak D call TRBD1 (6 bases). Trimming left V 6 bases short and J 5 bases short, with 16 bases between. The germline V gene has CDR1 LNHDA and CDR2 SQIVND (reference sequence). There are 14 residues in the CDR3. The CDR3 DNA reads TGTGCCAGTAGGTGGGGAGGGGGGAAAACTGAAGCTTTCTTT. Amino acid sequence: CASRWGGGKTEAFF.

V usage is TRBV6-5 and J usage is TRBJ2-7, with D possibly TRBD1 on 5 matching bases. V gave up 7 bases and J gave up 2 bases, with 9 bases separating them. The CDR3 spans 12 residues. Looked up from germline, CDR1 is MNHEY and CDR2 is SVGAGI. The CDR3 sequence is CASNDSPYEQYF. CDR3 DNA: TGTGCCAGCAACGACAGCCCCTACGAGCAGTACTTC.

The V call is TRBV5-4, the J call TRBJ2-1, with TRBD2 matching 13 bases. In germline, CDR1 is SGHNT, CDR2 YYREEE (reference sequence). Trimming at V came to 3 bases and at J to 4 bases, leaving 7 bases not matched to a gene. This CDR3 is built from 17 residues. CDR3 amino acids: CASSSRLAGGAYNEQFF. CDR3 DNA: TGTGCCAGCAGCTCCCGACTAGCGGGGGGAGCATACAATGAGCAGTTCTTC.

The chain couples TRBV10-3 to TRBJ2-7, with D possibly being TRBD1 (6 bases). Trimming took 2 bases from V and 5 from J, leaving 13 bases between them. CDR1 ENHRY and CDR2 SYGVKD come from the germline V gene. The CDR3 has 14 amino acids. The DNA of the CDR3 is TGTGCCATCAGTGAGGGCAGGGGACCTAACGAGCAGTACTTC. The encoded protein is CAISEGRGPNEQYF.

CDR3 DNA: TGTGCCAGTAGTACATGGGCGACAGCTGGAAACACCATATATTTT. This codes for CASSTWATAGNTIYF. This chain links TRBV19 with TRBJ1-3; TRBD1 is a possible D gene (5 bases). The CDR3 consists of 15 residues. Germline values: CDR1 LNHDA, CDR2 SQIVND (reference sequence). Trimming shortened V by 4 bases and J by 2 bases, and 12 bases separated the two germline ends.